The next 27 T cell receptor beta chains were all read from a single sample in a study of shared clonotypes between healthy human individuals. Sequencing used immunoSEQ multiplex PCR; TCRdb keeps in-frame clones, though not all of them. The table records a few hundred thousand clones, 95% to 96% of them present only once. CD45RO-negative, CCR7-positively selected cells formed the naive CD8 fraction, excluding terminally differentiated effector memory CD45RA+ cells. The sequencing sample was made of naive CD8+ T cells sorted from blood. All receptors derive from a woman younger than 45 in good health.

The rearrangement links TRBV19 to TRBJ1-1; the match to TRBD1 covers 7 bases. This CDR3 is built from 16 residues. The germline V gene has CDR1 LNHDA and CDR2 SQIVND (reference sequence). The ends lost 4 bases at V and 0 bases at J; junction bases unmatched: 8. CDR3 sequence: CASSTPSTGLNTEAFF. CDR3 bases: TGTGCCAGTAGTACCCCATCGACAGGGCTGAACACTGAAGCTTTCTTT.

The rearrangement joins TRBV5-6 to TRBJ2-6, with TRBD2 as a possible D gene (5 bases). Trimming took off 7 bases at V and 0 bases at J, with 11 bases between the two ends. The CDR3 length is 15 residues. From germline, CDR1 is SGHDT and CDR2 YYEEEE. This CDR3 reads CASAGRSSGANVLTF. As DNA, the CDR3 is TGTGCCAGCGCGGGTCGAAGCTCTGGGGCCAACGTCCTGACTTTC.

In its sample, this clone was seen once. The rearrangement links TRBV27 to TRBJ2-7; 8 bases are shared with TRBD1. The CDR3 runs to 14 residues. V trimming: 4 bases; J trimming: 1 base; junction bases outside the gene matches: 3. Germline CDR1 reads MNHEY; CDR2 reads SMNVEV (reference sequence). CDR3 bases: TGTGCCAGCAGTTGGGACAGGACGTCCTACGAGCAGTACTTC. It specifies CASSWDRTSYEQYF.

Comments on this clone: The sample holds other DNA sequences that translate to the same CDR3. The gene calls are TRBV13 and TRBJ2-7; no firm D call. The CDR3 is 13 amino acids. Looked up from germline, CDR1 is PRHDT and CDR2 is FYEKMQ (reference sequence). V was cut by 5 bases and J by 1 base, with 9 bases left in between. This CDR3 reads CASSLQSSYEQYF. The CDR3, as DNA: TGTGCCAGCAGCCTCCAATCATCCTACGAGCAGTACTTC.

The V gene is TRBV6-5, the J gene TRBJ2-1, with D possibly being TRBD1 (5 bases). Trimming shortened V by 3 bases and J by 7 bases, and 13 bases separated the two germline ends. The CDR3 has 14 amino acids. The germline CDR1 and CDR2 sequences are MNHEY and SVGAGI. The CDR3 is CASSYWQGANEQFF. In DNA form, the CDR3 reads TGTGCCAGCAGTTATTGGCAGGGTGCGAATGAGCAGTTCTTC.

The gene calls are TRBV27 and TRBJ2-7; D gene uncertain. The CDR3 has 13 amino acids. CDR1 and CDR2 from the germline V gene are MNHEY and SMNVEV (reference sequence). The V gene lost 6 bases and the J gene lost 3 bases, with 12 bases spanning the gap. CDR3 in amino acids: CASRSVSYYEQYF. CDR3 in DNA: TGTGCCAGCAGATCAGTGAGTTACTACGAGCAGTACTTC.

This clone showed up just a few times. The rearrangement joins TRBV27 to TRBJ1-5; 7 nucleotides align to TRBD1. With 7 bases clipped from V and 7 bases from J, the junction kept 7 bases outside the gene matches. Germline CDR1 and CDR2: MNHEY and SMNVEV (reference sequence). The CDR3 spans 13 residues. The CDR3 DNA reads TGTGCCAGCAAGGGTCAGGGGGGGCAGCCCCAGCATTTT. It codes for CASKGQGGQPQHF.

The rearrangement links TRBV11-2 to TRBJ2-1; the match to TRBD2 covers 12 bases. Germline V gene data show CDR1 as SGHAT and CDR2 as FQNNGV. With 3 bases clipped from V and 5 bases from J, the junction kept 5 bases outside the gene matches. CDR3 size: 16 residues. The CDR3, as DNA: TGTGCCAGCAGCTTCGTCGGACTAGCGGGGAACAATGAGCAGTTCTTC. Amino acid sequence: CASSFVGLAGNNEQFF.

The CDR3 reads CASSPGTSGFEQFF. CDR3 bases: TGTGCCAGTAGTCCAGGGACTAGCGGGTTTGAGCAGTTCTTC. V is TRBV19 and J is TRBJ2-1, with TRBD2 matching 12 bases. V shed 5 bases, J shed 9 bases, and the junction held 5 bases outside the gene matches. The CDR3 runs to 14 residues. Germline V gene data show CDR1 as LNHDA and CDR2 as SQIVND (reference sequence). Based on the CDR3 plus reference TRBV19 and TRBJ2-1, the full variable domain is DGGITQSPKYLFRKEGQNVTLSCEQNLNHDAMYWYRQDPGQGLRLIYYSQIVNDFQKGDIAEGYSVSREKKESFPLTVTSAQKNPTAFYLCASSPGTSGFEQFFGPGTRLTVL.

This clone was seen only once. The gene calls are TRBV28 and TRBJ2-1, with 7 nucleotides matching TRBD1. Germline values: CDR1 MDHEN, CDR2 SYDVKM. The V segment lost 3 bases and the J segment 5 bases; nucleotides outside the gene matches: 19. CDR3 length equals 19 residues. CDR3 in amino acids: CASSLGTVYLERGHNEQFF. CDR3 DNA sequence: TGTGCCAGCAGTTTGGGGACAGTTTACCTTGAGAGGGGACACAATGAGCAGTTCTTC.

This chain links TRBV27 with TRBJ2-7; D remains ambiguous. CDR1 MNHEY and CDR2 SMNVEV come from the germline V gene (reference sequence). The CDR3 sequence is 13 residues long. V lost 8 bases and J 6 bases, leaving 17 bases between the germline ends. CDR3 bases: TGTGCCAGCTCCCTCCTGACCGGAGCCGAGCAGTACTTC. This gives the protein CASSLLTGAEQYF.

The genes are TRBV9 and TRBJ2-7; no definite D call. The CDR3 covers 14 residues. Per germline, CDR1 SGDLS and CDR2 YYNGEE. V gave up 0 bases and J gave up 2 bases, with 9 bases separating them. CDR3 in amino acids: CASSVAEFPYEQYF. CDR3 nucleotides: TGTGCCAGCAGCGTAGCAGAATTTCCCTACGAGCAGTACTTC.

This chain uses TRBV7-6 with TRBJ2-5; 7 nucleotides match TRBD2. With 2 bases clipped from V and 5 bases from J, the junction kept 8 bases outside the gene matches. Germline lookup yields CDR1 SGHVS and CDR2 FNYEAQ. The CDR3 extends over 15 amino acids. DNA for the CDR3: TGTGCCAGCAGCTTAAGACTAGCCCCGTTGGAGACCCAGTACTTC. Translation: CASSLRLAPLETQYF. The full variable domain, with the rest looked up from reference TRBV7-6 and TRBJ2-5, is GAGVSQSPRYKVTKRGQDVALRCDPISGHVSLYWYRQALGQGPEFLTYFNYEAQQDKSGLPNDRFSAERPEGSISTLTIQRTEQRDSAMYRCASSLRLAPLETQYFGPGTRLLVL.

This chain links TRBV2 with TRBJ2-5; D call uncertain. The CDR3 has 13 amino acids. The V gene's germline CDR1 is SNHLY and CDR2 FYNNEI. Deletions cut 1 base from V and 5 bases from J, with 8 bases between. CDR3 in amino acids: CASSEETWETQYF. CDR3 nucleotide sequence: TGTGCCAGCAGTGAAGAGACCTGGGAGACCCAGTACTTC.

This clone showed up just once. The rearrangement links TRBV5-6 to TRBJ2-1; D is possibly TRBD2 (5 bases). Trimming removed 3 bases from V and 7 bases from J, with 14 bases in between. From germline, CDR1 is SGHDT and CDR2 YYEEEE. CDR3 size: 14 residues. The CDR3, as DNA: TGTGCCAGCAGCTACATCGGGATACGGAATGAGCAGTTCTTC. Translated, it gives CASSYIGIRNEQFF.

The CDR3 DNA reads TGTGCCAGCAGTGATTATACTAGGTCAGATACGCAGTATTTT. Protein product: CASSDYTRSDTQYF. This chain uses TRBV25-1 with TRBJ2-3; possibly TRBD2 for D (5 bases). Germline CDR1 MGHDK, CDR2 SYGVNS. V was cut by 3 bases and J by 4 bases, with 11 bases left in between. CDR3 length equals 14 residues.

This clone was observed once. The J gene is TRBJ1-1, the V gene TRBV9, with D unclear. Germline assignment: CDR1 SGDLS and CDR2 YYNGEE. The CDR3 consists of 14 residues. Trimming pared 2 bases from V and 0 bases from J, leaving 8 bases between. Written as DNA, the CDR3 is TGTGCCAGCAGCGTTGTCTACATGAACACTGAAGCTTTCTTT. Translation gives CASSVVYMNTEAFF.

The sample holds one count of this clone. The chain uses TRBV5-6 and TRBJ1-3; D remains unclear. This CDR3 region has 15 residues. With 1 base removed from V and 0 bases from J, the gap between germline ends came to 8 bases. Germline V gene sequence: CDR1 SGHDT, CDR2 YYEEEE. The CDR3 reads CASSLTHSSGNTIYF. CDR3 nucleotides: TGTGCCAGCAGCTTGACCCACAGCTCTGGAAACACCATATATTTT.

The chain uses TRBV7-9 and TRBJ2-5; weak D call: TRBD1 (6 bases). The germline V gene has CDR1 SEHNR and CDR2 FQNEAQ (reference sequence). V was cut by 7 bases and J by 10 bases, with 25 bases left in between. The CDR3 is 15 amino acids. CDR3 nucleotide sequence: TGTGCCAGCATGCTCATTCCCTCGCACCCAGGGGTCCAGTACTTC. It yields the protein CASMLIPSHPGVQYF.

DNA for the CDR3: TGTGCCAGCAGCTTACTGGGACTAGCGGGAGGTACCGGGGAGCTGTTTTTT. This encodes CASSLLGLAGGTGELFF. The rearrangement uses TRBV13 and TRBJ2-2; 15 bases are a match to TRBD2. CDR3 length: 17 amino acids. Germline V gene lookup returns CDR1 PRHDT and CDR2 FYEKMQ (reference sequence). Trimming at V came to 2 bases and at J to 5 bases, leaving 3 bases not matched to a gene.

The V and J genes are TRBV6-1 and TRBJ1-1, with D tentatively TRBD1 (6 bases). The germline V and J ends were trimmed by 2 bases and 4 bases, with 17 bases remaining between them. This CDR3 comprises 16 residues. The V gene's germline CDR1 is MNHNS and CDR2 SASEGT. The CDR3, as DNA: TGTGCCAGCAGTGAATCGCTAGTCAGGGGAGGCACTGAAGCTTTCTTT. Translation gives CASSESLVRGGTEAFF.

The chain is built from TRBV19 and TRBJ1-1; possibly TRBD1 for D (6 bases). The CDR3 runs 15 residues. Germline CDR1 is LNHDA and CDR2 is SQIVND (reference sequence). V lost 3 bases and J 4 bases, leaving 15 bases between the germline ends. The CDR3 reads CASSIFGTRGTEAFF. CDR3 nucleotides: TGTGCCAGTAGTATTTTCGGGACAAGAGGCACTGAAGCTTTCTTT.

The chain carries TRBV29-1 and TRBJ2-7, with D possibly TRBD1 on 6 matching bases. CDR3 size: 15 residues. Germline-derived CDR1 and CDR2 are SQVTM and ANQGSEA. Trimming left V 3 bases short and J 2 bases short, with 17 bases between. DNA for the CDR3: TGCAGCGTTGATGGGGTCGGGGACACCGCCTACGAGCAGTACTTC. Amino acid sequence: CSVDGVGDTAYEQYF.

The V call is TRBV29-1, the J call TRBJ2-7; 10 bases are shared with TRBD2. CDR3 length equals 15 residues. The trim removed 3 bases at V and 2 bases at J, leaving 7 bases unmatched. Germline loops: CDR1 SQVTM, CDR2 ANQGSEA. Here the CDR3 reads CSVEGELAGAYEQYF. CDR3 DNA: TGCAGCGTTGAGGGGGAGCTAGCGGGAGCCTACGAGCAGTACTTC.

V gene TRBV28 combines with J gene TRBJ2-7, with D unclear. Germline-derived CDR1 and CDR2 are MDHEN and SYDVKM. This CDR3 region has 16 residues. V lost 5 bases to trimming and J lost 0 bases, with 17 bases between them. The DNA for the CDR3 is TGTGCCAGCAGTCCTCTAGTGGCTGAACCCTCCTACGAGCAGTACTTC. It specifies CASSPLVAEPSYEQYF.

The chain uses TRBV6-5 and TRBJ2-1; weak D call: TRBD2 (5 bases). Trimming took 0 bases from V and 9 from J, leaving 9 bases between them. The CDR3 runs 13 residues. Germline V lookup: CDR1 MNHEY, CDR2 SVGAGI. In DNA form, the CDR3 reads TGTGCCAGCAGTTACTCTACTAGGGTTGAGCAGTTCTTC. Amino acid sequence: CASSYSTRVEQFF.

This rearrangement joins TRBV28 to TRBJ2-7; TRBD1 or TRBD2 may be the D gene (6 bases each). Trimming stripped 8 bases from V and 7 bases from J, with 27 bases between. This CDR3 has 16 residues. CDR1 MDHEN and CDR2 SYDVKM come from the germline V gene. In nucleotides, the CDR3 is TGTGCCAGCGCCGCTCCCCCTAGGGGGGAGCTGAGGGAGCAGTACTTC. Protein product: CASAAPPRGELREQYF. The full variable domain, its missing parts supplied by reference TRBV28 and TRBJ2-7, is DVKVTQSSRYLVKRTGEKVFLECVQDMDHENMFWYRQDPGLGLRLIYFSYDVKMKEKGDIPEGYSVSREKKERFSLILESASTNQTSMYLCASAAPPRGELREQYFGPGTRLTVT.